This record looks at one T cell receptor beta chain sequence and its context. The antigen is undetermined. Clones were read by immunoSEQ multiplex PCR, and TCRdb kept only the in-frame ones, dropping some. The sample carries tens of thousands of clones, around 86% recorded once. Time point reported: pretreatment peripheral blood. Patient sample counts ranged from 1 to 8, pretreatment and on-treatment. This entry is derived from a study of PD-L1 blockade in urothelial cancer. Looking at the study overall: Patients' histories included 0 to 3 prior chemotherapy regimens. T cell content in blood samples showed a median of about 140,000.

Study-level findings and limits: Lower pretreatment blood TCR clonality, under the median, predicted better survival, researchers reported.

This TCR was sampled from a man aged 55-75 years with urothelial cancer. The input for sequencing was PBMCs, taken around atezolizumab (anti-PD-L1) treatment.

CDR3 region: CAWTGGWLAGGLVETQYF. CDR3 nucleotide sequence: TGTGCCTGGACTGGGGGATGGTTAGCGGGGGGGCTGGTGGAGACCCAGTACTTC. The V call is TRBV30, the J call TRBJ2-5; TRBD2 matches 11 bases. Germline CDR1 and CDR2: GTSNPN and SVGIG (reference sequence). This CDR3 has 18 residues. V gave up 4 bases and J gave up 5 bases; unmatched junction bases: 18.